The rows below give T cell receptor beta chains drawn from one sample of a study of Graves' ophthalmopathy and Graves' hyperthyroidism. One entry per CDR3 protein results from TCRdb running MiXCR on the multiplex PCR reads. The table lists 260,000 or so distinct CDR3 sequences, around 45% of them singletons. The sample comprised peripheral blood. The receptors stem from an adult man with Graves' ophthalmopathy. Both conserved end residues are part of each CDR3. D genes are given only for firm matches. The listing skips clone size in some rows; elsewhere it reads once, few, many or a size class.

few	TRBV11-2	TRBD1	TRBJ2-5	TGTGCCAGCGAACAGGGGGCGGGGGAGACCCAGTACTTC	CASEQGAGETQYF
-	TRBV20-1	TRBD1	TRBJ1-1	TGCAGTGCCACAGGGGGGGGCCCTGTGAACACTGAAGCTTTCTTT	CSATGGGPVNTEAFF
few	TRBV15	TRBD1	TRBJ2-2	TGTGCCACCAGCAGAATGACAGGGTGGGAGAACACCGGGGAGCTGTTTTTT	CATSRMTGWENTGELFF
-	TRBV19	TRBD1	TRBJ2-7	TGTGCCAGTAGTGTACGACAGGGTGGGACGCAGTACTTC	CASSVRQGGTQYF
-	TRBV12-3/TRBV12-4	TRBD1	TRBJ2-7	TGTGCCAGCAGTTTCCGGGACAGGGTATACGAGCAGTACTTC	CASSFRDRVYEQYF
few	TRBV7-2	-	TRBJ1-6	TGTGCCAGCTCGGGGGGGGGGGGATCACCCCTCCACTTT	CASSGGGGSPLHF
-	TRBV5-4	-	TRBJ2-7	TGTGCCACCCGATCCGGGCCGGTCTACGAGCAGTACTTC	CATRSGPVYEQYF
-	TRBV7-9	TRBD2	TRBJ2-7	TGTGCCAGCAGCCCTAGTGGAAGCGGGGGGGCCCACGAGCAGTACTTC	CASSPSGSGGAHEQYF
-	TRBV6-2/TRBV6-3	-	TRBJ1-1	TGTACCAGCAGTGGGGATTCCAGGCGGGCTTTCTTT	CTSSGDSRRAFF
-	TRBV10-3	-	TRBJ2-7	TGTGCCAGCAGTCCTACAGTTTCTCGGGAGCAGTACTTC	CASSPTVSREQYF
-	TRBV11-2	TRBD2	TRBJ2-2	TGTGCCAGCAGTTTCAACCCGGGACTAGCGGGAACGAACACCGGGGAGCTGTTTTTT	CASSFNPGLAGTNTGELFF
few	TRBV5-8	-	TRBJ2-7	TGTGCCAGCAGCCTCAAGGTTTACGAGCAGTACTTC	CASSLKVYEQYF
-	TRBV7-7	-	TRBJ2-2	TGTGCTAGCAGCTTAGGTCCCGGATTCACCGGGGAGCTGTTTTTT	CASSLGPGFTGELFF
few	TRBV19	-	TRBJ1-4	TGTGCCAGTATGGGAACAAATGAAAAACTGTTTTTT	CASMGTNEKLFF
few	TRBV4-3	-	TRBJ1-6	TGCGCCAGCAGCGAAAGGGGATACGGGGCCCTTAATTCACCCCTCCACTTT	CASSERGYGALNSPLHF
few	TRBV7-2	-	TRBJ2-5	TGTGCCAGCAGGAAACCAACAGGGCAGGAGACCCAGTACTTC	CASRKPTGQETQYF
few	TRBV2	-	TRBJ2-2	TGTGCCAGCAGGCAGGACCCAAAGAGCGGGGAGCTGTTTTTT	CASRQDPKSGELFF